A selection of T cell receptor beta chains follows, all from one sample in a study of blood T cell repertoires in COVID-19. Measured with immunoSEQ multiplex PCR; TCRdb has only the in-frame clones, and not every one. The table records 200,000 to 250,000 clones, 88% of them present only once. The sequenced sample consisted of PBMCs or T cells enriched from blood (not recorded which). These TCRs come from a woman aged 50 to 65 with acute COVID-19. The CDR3 runs from the conserved cysteine through the conserved F or W. D genes are given only for firm matches. Rows may omit the clone size; those that give it use once, few, many or a size class.

>TRBV6-5|once|.|TRBJ1-2
CASSYSMGAHGYTF
TGTGCCAGCAGTTACTCGATGGGGGCACATGGCTACACCTTC
>TRBV3-1/TRBV3-2|.|.|TRBJ1-5
CASSQGRGVNQPQHF
TGTGCCAGCAGCCAAGGAAGGGGCGTTAATCAGCCCCAGCATTTT
>TRBV27|.|TRBD2|TRBJ2-1
CASRGLAGAANEQFF
TGTGCCAGCAGGGGACTAGCGGGGGCCGCCAATGAGCAGTTCTTC
>TRBV6-2/TRBV6-3|once|TRBD1|TRBJ1-2
CASSVTPGQGYYGYTF
TGTGCCAGCAGCGTAACCCCGGGACAGGGATACTATGGCTACACCTTC
>TRBV30|.|.|TRBJ2-2
CAWSSRLNTGELFF
TGTGCCTGGAGTTCTAGGTTGAACACCGGGGAGCTGTTTTTT
>TRBV7-2|.|.|TRBJ1-5
CASSFGSGGQDQPQHF
TGTGCCAGCAGCTTCGGGTCGGGGGGCCAAGATCAGCCCCAGCATTTT
>TRBV15|.|.|TRBJ2-7
CATSRDDYRDEQYF
TGTGCCACCAGCAGAGATGATTACAGGGACGAGCAGTACTTC
>TRBV28|.|.|TRBJ2-6
CASSVGDFSGANVLTF
TGTGCCAGCAGTGTCGGGGACTTCTCTGGGGCCAACGTCCTGACTTTC
>TRBV21-1|.|.|TRBJ2-7
CASSNTGASPYEQYF
TGTGCCAGCAGCAATACAGGGGCTTCCCCCTACGAGCAGTACTTC
>TRBV28|.|.|TRBJ1-2
CASGGRPTNNYGYTF
TGTGCCAGCGGTGGCAGGCCTACCAATAACTATGGCTACACCTTC
>TRBV27|few|TRBD1|TRBJ1-6
CASSRGQFYNSPLHF
TGTGCCAGCAGTAGGGGACAGTTTTATAATTCACCCCTCCACTTT
>TRBV28|.|.|TRBJ1-2
CASTLPYAGGYTF
TGTGCCAGCACCCTCCCTTACGCGGGGGGCTACACCTTC
>TRBV3-1/TRBV3-2|.|.|TRBJ1-2
CASSQEDRNYGYTF
TGTGCCAGCAGCCAAGAGGACAGAAACTATGGCTACACCTTC
>TRBV5-4|.|TRBD2|TRBJ2-3
CASSLGGTAGGSDTQYF
TGTGCCAGCAGCTTGGGGGGTACAGCGGGAGGATCTGATACGCAGTATTTT
>TRBV7-2|.|TRBD1|TRBJ2-2
CASSREGQGTGELFF
TGTGCCAGCAGCAGGGAGGGACAGGGAACCGGGGAGCTGTTTTTT
>TRBV21-1|.|.|TRBJ2-7
CASHFVCSYEQYF
TGTGCCAGCCACTTCGTCTGCTCCTACGAGCAGTACTTC
>TRBV9|.|.|TRBJ2-3
CARGGDTDTQYF
TGTGCCAGGGGGGGAGACACAGATACGCAGTATTTT
>TRBV28|many|TRBD1|TRBJ2-7
CASTLMTGSNEQYF
TGTGCCAGCACTTTGATGACAGGGTCCAACGAGCAGTACTTC
>TRBV4-2|.|TRBD1|TRBJ1-4
CASSQEGQFDEKLFF
TGTGCCAGCAGCCAAGAGGGACAGTTTGACGAAAAACTGTTTTTT
>TRBV5-1|.|.|TRBJ2-2
CASRRYTGELFF
TGCGCCAGCAGGCGATACACCGGGGAGCTGTTTTTT
>TRBV6-2/TRBV6-3|.|.|TRBJ2-7
CASSYSGSYEQYF
TGTGCCAGCAGTTACTCGGGGAGTTACGAGCAGTACTTC
>TRBV2|once|TRBD1|TRBJ1-2
CASKGQGDGYTF
TGTGCCAGCAAGGGACAGGGTGATGGCTACACCTTC
>TRBV28|.|.|TRBJ2-7
CASSSGQSSYEQYF
TGTGCCAGCAGTTCAGGACAAAGCTCCTACGAGCAGTACTTC
>TRBV5-8|.|TRBD1|TRBJ2-3
CASSPDRATDTQYF
TGTGCCAGCAGCCCGGACAGGGCCACAGATACGCAGTATTTT
>TRBV4-1|.|TRBD2|TRBJ2-1
CASSFRTSGVTPEQFF
TGCGCCAGCAGCTTCCGGACTAGCGGGGTCACTCCGGAGCAGTTCTTC
>TRBV4-1|.|TRBD2|TRBJ2-5
CASSLGRAQETQYF
TGCGCCAGCAGCCTCGGGAGGGCCCAAGAGACCCAGTACTTC
>TRBV19|.|.|TRBJ2-2
CASSFHWELFF
TGTGCCAGTAGTTTCCATTGGGAGCTGTTTTTT
>TRBV19|.|TRBD1|TRBJ1-1
CASSSRPRDRGTEAFF
TGTGCCAGTAGTTCCCGTCCCCGGGACAGGGGAACTGAAGCTTTCTTT
>TRBV7-3|.|TRBD1|TRBJ2-3
CASRGQGTDTQYF
TGTGCCAGCCGGGGACAGGGCACAGATACGCAGTATTTT
>TRBV29-1|.|.|TRBJ1-2
CSVDGPTGTDGYTF
TGCAGCGTTGATGGGCCCACAGGGACGGATGGCTACACCTTC
>TRBV28|.|.|TRBJ1-1
CASSLPHRTDEEAFF
TGTGCCAGCAGTTTACCTCACAGGACAGACGAGGAAGCTTTCTTT
>TRBV19|once|.|TRBJ1-3
CASSTQGKAGNTIYF
TGTGCCAGTAGTACCCAGGGAAAAGCTGGAAACACCATATATTTT
>TRBV7-2|.|.|TRBJ2-3
CASSLSSPTDTQYF
TGTGCCAGCAGCTTATCGTCCCCCACAGATACGCAGTATTTT
>TRBV11-2|.|TRBD1|TRBJ1-5
CASSPQGGTNQPQHF
TGTGCCAGCAGCCCCCAGGGGGGCACCAATCAGCCCCAGCATTTT
>TRBV7-9|few|TRBD1|TRBJ1-2
CASIPPGQGNYGYTF
TGTGCCAGCATACCTCCCGGACAGGGGAACTATGGCTACACCTTC
>TRBV19|.|.|TRBJ1-3
CASSMRRTGNTIYF
TGTGCCAGTAGTATGAGAAGAACTGGAAACACCATATATTTT
>TRBV2|few|.|TRBJ1-1
CASRDRNTEAFF
TGTGCCAGCAGAGACAGGAACACTGAAGCTTTCTTT
>TRBV7-2|.|.|TRBJ1-5
CASSLVADSNQPQHF
TGTGCCAGCAGCTTAGTGGCAGATTCTAATCAGCCCCAGCATTTT
>TRBV6-2/TRBV6-3|.|.|TRBJ2-7
CASSRPRKQSYEQYF
TGTGCCAGCAGTCGCCCCCGAAAGCAATCCTACGAGCAGTACTTC
>TRBV11-2|.|.|TRBJ2-7
CASSPRQSSEQYF
TGTGCCAGCAGCCCTAGACAGAGTAGCGAGCAGTACTTC
>TRBV3-1/TRBV3-2|.|TRBD1|TRBJ2-7
CASTPANRGRSEQYF
TGTGCCAGCACTCCAGCTAACAGGGGGCGAAGCGAGCAGTACTTC
>TRBV7-9|.|TRBD1|TRBJ1-2
CASSQGQGDYTF
TGTGCCAGCAGCCAGGGACAGGGGGACTACACCTTC
>TRBV7-7|.|.|TRBJ2-5
CASSLEAGRGSQETQYF
TGTGCTAGCAGCTTAGAAGCGGGCAGGGGGTCCCAAGAGACCCAGTACTTC
>TRBV19|.|TRBD1|TRBJ1-2
CASKGQGYYGYTF
TGTGCCAGTAAGGGACAGGGGTACTATGGCTACACCTTC
>TRBV7-9|.|.|TRBJ2-2
CASSLGQRGGELFF
TGTGCCAGCAGCCTAGGACAACGGGGCGGGGAGCTGTTTTTT
>TRBV5-8|.|.|TRBJ1-5
CASSQPGGYYQPQHF
TGTGCCAGCAGCCAACCTGGGGGGTACTATCAGCCCCAGCATTTT
>TRBV27|.|TRBD2|TRBJ2-4
CASSLKRLAGADDIQYF
TGTGCCAGCAGTTTAAAACGACTAGCGGGAGCTGATGACATTCAGTACTTC
>TRBV2|few|.|TRBJ2-5
CASSDHTGTQYF
TGTGCCAGCAGCGACCACACGGGGACCCAGTACTTC
>TRBV5-1|.|.|TRBJ2-1
CASSLDRYNEQFF
TGCGCCAGCAGCTTAGACAGATACAATGAGCAGTTCTTC
>TRBV7-9|.|.|TRBJ1-2
CASSGLWSGINYGYTF
TGTGCCAGCAGCGGCCTTTGGTCAGGGATCAACTATGGCTACACCTTC
>TRBV19|.|TRBD1|TRBJ1-6
CASSARDSNSPLHF
TGTGCCAGTAGTGCCAGGGACAGCAATTCACCCCTCCACTTT
>TRBV20-1|few|.|TRBJ1-6
CSASQMGLRYNSPLHF
TGCAGTGCTAGTCAAATGGGGCTTCGGTATAATTCACCCCTCCACTTT
>TRBV18|.|TRBD1|TRBJ2-7
CASSRDRASYEQYF
TGTGCCAGCTCACGGGACAGGGCCTCCTACGAGCAGTACTTC
>TRBV27|.|TRBD1|TRBJ2-7
CASSSKPGGLYEQYF
TGTGCCAGCAGTTCGAAGCCAGGGGGCCTCTACGAGCAGTACTTC
>TRBV28|.|.|TRBJ2-3
CAGGGPPSTDTQYF
TGTGCCGGGGGCGGCCCTCCGAGCACAGATACGCAGTATTTT